The text below deals with one T cell receptor (beta chain). Its specificity is not known. The data belong to a study of OX40 agonist ivuxolimab in advanced cancers. On the study more broadly: Ivuxolimab is a fully human IgG2 antibody that activates OX40 (CD134).

Repertoires were generated with immunoSEQ multiplex PCR, while TCRdb's copy carries only in-frame clones and drops some. In the table there are tens of thousands of clones, 70% to 90% of which are singletons. Autoimmune disease history or systemic immunosuppression meant exclusion. General observations from the study: It was also the case that some nonresponders had low normalized T-cell clonal expansion. Relatively little clonal expansion, among the lowest observed, appeared in partial responders at 0.1-3.0 mg/kg.

The CDR3 runs to 16 residues. With 6 bases removed from V and 6 bases from J, the gap between germline ends came to 22 bases. Germline CDR1 is MNHNY and CDR2 is SVGAGI (reference sequence). The sample consisted of CD4+ or CD8+ T cells sorted from blood, taken in a trial of the OX40 agonist ivuxolimab. The rearrangement links TRBV6-6 to TRBJ2-3; perhaps TRBD2 as D (5 bases). The receptor's source is an adult with an advanced solid tumor such as melanoma, head and neck, liver or kidney cancer. The CDR3 spells CASSPGLGLQHDTQYF. The CDR3 coding sequence is TGTGCCAGCAGCCCGGGGTTGGGGTTACAGCATGATACGCAGTATTTT.